This record looks at one T cell receptor beta chain sequence and its context. This specimen comes from a study of CD8 T cells in Susac syndrome. This CDR3 region has 15 residues. The trim removed 3 bases at V and 4 bases at J, leaving 7 bases unmatched. Germline V lookup: CDR1 SGHTA, CDR2 FQGNSA. Reverse transcription of 0.5 to 1 ug RNA was performed with random hexamers. An immunoSEQ multiplex PCR amplified TCR beta CDR3 over 54 Vbeta and 13 Jbeta. TCRdb re-called the immunoSEQ multiplex PCR reads with MiXCR, one entry per CDR3 protein. The sample has tens of thousands of distinct CDR3 sequences, roughly 94% seen once.

The sequenced sample consisted of CD8+ T cells from PBMCs. The V call is TRBV7-2, the J call TRBJ2-5, with TRBD2 identical over 8 bases. The TCR sequence derives from a human donor in good health. In DNA, the CDR3 is TGTGCCAGCAGCTTTAGCGGGGCATCTGGAGAGACCCAGTACTTC. Translated: CASSFSGASGETQYF.